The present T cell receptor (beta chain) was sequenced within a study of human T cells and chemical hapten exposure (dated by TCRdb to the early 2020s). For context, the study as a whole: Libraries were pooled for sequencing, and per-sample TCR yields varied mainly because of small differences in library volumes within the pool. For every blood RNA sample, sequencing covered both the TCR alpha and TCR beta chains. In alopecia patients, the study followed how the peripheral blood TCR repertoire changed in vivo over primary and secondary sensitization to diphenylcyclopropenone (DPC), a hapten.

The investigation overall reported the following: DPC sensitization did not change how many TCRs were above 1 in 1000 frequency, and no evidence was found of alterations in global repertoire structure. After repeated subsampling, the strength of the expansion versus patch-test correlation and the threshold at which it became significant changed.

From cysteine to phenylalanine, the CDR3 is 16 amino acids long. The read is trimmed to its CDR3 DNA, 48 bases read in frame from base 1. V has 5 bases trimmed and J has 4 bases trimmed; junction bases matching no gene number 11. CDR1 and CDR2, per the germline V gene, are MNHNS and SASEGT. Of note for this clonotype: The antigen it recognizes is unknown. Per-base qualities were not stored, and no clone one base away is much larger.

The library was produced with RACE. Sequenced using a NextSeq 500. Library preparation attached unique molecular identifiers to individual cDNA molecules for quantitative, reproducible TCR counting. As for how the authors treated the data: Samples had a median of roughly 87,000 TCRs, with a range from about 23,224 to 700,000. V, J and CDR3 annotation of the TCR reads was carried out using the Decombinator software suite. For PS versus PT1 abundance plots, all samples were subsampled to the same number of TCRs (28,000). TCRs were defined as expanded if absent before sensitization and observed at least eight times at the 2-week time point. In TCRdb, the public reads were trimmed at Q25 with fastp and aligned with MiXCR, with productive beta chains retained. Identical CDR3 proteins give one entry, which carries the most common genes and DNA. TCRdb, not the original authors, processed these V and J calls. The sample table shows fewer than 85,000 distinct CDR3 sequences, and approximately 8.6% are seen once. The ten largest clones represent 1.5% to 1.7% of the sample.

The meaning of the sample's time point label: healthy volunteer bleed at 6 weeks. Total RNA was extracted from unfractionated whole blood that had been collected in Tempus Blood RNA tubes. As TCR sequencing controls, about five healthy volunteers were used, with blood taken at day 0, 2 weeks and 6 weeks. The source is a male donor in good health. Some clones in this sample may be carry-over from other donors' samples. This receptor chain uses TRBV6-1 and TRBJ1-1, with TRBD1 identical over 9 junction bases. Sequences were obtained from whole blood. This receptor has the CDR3 CASSPDVGTGSTEAFF. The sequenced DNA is TGTGCCAGCAGTCCTGACGTTGGGACAGGGAGCACTGAAGCTTTCTTT.